Listed here are 30 T cell receptor beta chains from one sample, sequenced in a study of blood T cell repertoires in COVID-19. Using immunoSEQ multiplex PCR, the repertoire was profiled, and TCRdb retains in-frame clones only, with some absent. The table includes over 150,000 clones, around 84% detected once. The specimen sequenced was peripheral blood. The source is a man aged 40-55 years with active or convalescent COVID-19.

The chain combines TRBV11-3 with TRBJ1-1; D not resolved. V was clipped by 5 bases and J by 6 bases, with 13 bases between them. This CDR3 region has 13 residues. The V gene's germline CDR1 is SGHNT and CDR2 YENEEA. CDR3 nucleotide sequence: TGTGCCAGCAGCGCCTCGCGGGCTTCTGAAGCTTTCTTT. Translating it yields CASSASRASEAFF.

The chain combines TRBV15 with TRBJ1-3; D is uncertain. The CDR3 has 13 amino acids. CDR1 and CDR2 (germline): LNHNV, YYDKDF (reference sequence). V was trimmed by 5 bases and J by 8 bases, leaving 13 bases between them. The CDR3 reads CATSREARDTIYF. The CDR3 nucleotides read TGTGCCACCAGCCGGGAGGCTAGGGACACCATATATTTT.

Only one count was recorded for this clone. The rearrangement links TRBV3-1 (or the pseudogene TRBV3-2) to TRBJ2-5, with 12 bases fitting TRBD2. This CDR3 contains 15 residues. CDR1 and CDR2 (germline): LGHDT, YNNKEL (reference sequence). V trimming: 3 bases; J trimming: 1 base; junction bases outside the gene matches: 0. The CDR3 sequence: CASSQTSGGQETQYF. The CDR3 DNA sequence: TGTGCCAGCAGCCAGACTAGCGGGGGCCAAGAGACCCAGTACTTC.

The chain combines TRBV30 with TRBJ1-1; TRBD1 is a possible D gene (5 bases). The CDR3 is 16 residues long. The germline V and J ends were trimmed by 3 bases and 4 bases, with 21 bases remaining between them. The germline V gene has CDR1 GTSNPN and CDR2 SVGIG (reference sequence). This CDR3 is CAWSGGSRGEGTEAFF. DNA for the CDR3: TGTGCCTGGAGCGGAGGTTCACGGGGGGAGGGCACTGAAGCTTTCTTT.

V usage is TRBV28 and J usage is TRBJ2-7; a weak D match, TRBD1 (6 bases). The V end was cut by 5 bases, the J end by 3 bases, with 20 bases between. Germline V gene lookup returns CDR1 MDHEN and CDR2 SYDVKM. This CDR3 is 16 amino acids long. CDR3 DNA: TGTGCCAGCAGTCCCTCCCCCGGGACATCATTCTACGAGCAGTACTTC. It codes for CASSPSPGTSFYEQYF. Supplemented by reference TRBV28 and TRBJ2-7, the full variable domain reads DVKVTQSSRYLVKRTGEKVFLECVQDMDHENMFWYRQDPGLGLRLIYFSYDVKMKEKGDIPEGYSVSREKKERFSLILESASTNQTSMYLCASSPSPGTSFYEQYFGPGTRLTVT.

The chain recombines TRBV19 with TRBJ2-1; no reliable D call. CDR3 length: 15 residues. Trimming removed 0 bases at V and 5 bases at J, with 11 bases between. Germline CDR1 and CDR2: LNHDA and SQIVND (reference sequence). The CDR3 DNA follows: TGTGCCAGTAGTATAGAGAAATGGGCAAACAATGAGCAGTTCTTC. It is translated as CASSIEKWANNEQFF.

Comment on this clone: In the same sample, other DNA sequences code for this CDR3. The rearrangement links TRBV12-3 or TRBV12-4 to TRBJ1-2; the D gene is possibly TRBD1 (6 bases). With 3 bases removed from V and 4 bases from J, the gap between germline ends came to 9 bases. The CDR3 has 13 residues. The CDR3 spells CASSLDSLYGYTF. CDR3 sequence (DNA): TGTGCCAGCAGTTTGGACAGTCTCTATGGCTACACCTTC.

A few counts support this clone. V and J are TRBV4-1 and TRBJ2-7; D might be TRBD2 (7 bases). Trimming stripped 4 bases from V and 0 bases from J, with 19 bases between. CDR3 size: 17 residues. Germline-derived CDR1 and CDR2 are MGHRA and YSYEKL. The CDR3 loop reads CASSPQGPGGPSYEQYF. The CDR3 DNA reads as TGCGCCAGCAGCCCTCAGGGGCCCGGGGGGCCCTCCTACGAGCAGTACTTC.

This clone came up once. The V and J genes are TRBV5-1 and TRBJ1-4; TRBD1 matches 7 bases. The V gene's germline CDR1 is SGHRS and CDR2 YFSETQ. This CDR3 is 14 amino acids long. Trimming at V came to 4 bases and at J to 8 bases, leaving 8 bases not matched to a gene. CDR3: CASSLGQEYEKLFF. The DNA for the CDR3 is TGCGCCAGCAGCCTTGGACAGGAATACGAAAAACTGTTTTTT.

V is TRBV15 and J is TRBJ1-2; possible D gene TRBD1, 6 bases. The V gene lost 3 bases and the J gene lost 2 bases, with 10 bases spanning the gap. CDR3 length: 14 amino acids. From germline, CDR1 is LNHNV and CDR2 YYDKDF (reference sequence). The CDR3 region is CATSSMGANYGYTF. The CDR3 nucleotides are TGTGCCACCAGCAGCATGGGGGCCAACTATGGCTACACCTTC.

This clone was found once. This chain links TRBV4-2 with TRBJ1-2, with a tentative D call TRBD1 (5 bases). Per germline, CDR1 LGHNA and CDR2 YNFKEQ. This CDR3 spans 18 amino acids. Trimming took off 0 bases at V and 4 bases at J, with 21 bases between the two ends. The chain's CDR3 is CASSQDYGGEGLSYGYTF. The DNA for the CDR3 is TGTGCCAGCAGCCAAGATTACGGGGGGGAGGGGCTTAGCTATGGCTACACCTTC.

This clone was recorded only once. V and J are TRBV19 and TRBJ2-2; a possible D gene is TRBD1 (6 bases). The CDR3 spans 14 residues. Trimming pared 8 bases from V and 4 bases from J, leaving 14 bases between. In germline, CDR1 is LNHDA, CDR2 SQIVND (reference sequence). CDR3 amino acids: CASSKRGTTGELFF. CDR3 DNA sequence: TGTGCCAGTTCCAAAAGGGGGACCACCGGGGAGCTGTTTTTT.

As concerns this clone: The same CDR3 is also encoded by other DNA sequences in this sample. Here the CDR3 reads CAWSVGGNSNQPQHF. Written as DNA, the CDR3 is TGTGCCTGGAGTGTCGGAGGGAATAGCAATCAGCCCCAGCATTTT. V usage is TRBV30 and J usage is TRBJ1-5, with D hard to call. Germline-derived CDR1 and CDR2 are GTSNPN and SVGIG (reference sequence). V lost 0 bases and J 0 bases, leaving 9 bases between the germline ends. This CDR3 contains 15 residues.

This chain uses TRBV3-1 (or the pseudogene TRBV3-2) with TRBJ2-7, with 8 bases that match TRBD1. This CDR3 comprises 15 residues. Germline CDR1 is LGHDT and CDR2 is YNNKEL (reference sequence). The J segment lost 0 bases and the V segment lost 1 base, leaving 2 bases of the junction unmatched. CDR3 nucleotide sequence: TGTGCCAGCAGCCAAGGGACAGGGACCTCCTACGAGCAGTACTTC. Amino acid sequence: CASSQGTGTSYEQYF.

Here the CDR3 DNA reads TGTGCCAGCAGTTTGAAGGGGATAACGGGCTACACCTTC. Protein sequence: CASSLKGITGYTF. This sequence joins TRBV12-3 or TRBV12-4 and TRBJ1-2, with D possibly being TRBD1 (5 bases). The CDR3 length is 13 residues. Trimming took off 3 bases at V and 8 bases at J, with 13 bases between the two ends.

The chain recombines TRBV4-2 with TRBJ2-1; weak D call: TRBD2 (6 bases). The V gene lost 3 bases and the J gene lost 0 bases, with 18 bases spanning the gap. Germline V lookup: CDR1 LGHNA, CDR2 YNFKEQ. The CDR3 is 18 amino acids. In DNA, the CDR3 is TGTGCCAGCAGCCATAGAACTAGCACCCTGGGCTCCTACAATGAGCAGTTCTTC. Residues: CASSHRTSTLGSYNEQFF.

The chain joins TRBV24-1 to TRBJ2-5; 7 bases fit TRBD1. The germline V gene encodes CDR1 KGHDR and CDR2 SFDVKD. This CDR3 comprises 15 residues. Losses at the gene ends were 0 bases for V and 4 bases for J; bases not matched to a gene: 4. CDR3 coding DNA: TGTGCCACCAGTGATTTGCAGGGGACAGTAGAGACCCAGTACTTC. It is translated as CATSDLQGTVETQYF.

Turning to this clone: In the same sample, other DNA sequences code for this CDR3. The chain links TRBV2 to TRBJ1-1, with D perhaps TRBD1 (6 bases). Germline lookup yields CDR1 SNHLY and CDR2 FYNNEI. V lost 6 bases, J lost 1 base, and 9 bases lay in between. The CDR3 is 13 residues long. The CDR3: CASRLTGNTEAFF. CDR3 nucleotides: TGTGCCAGCAGGCTGACAGGGAACACTGAAGCTTTCTTT.

This rearrangement joins TRBV20-1 to TRBJ2-5, with D tentatively TRBD2 (6 bases). V dropped 3 bases and J dropped 9 bases, with 23 bases sitting between them. Per germline, CDR1 DFQATT and CDR2 SNEGSKA (reference sequence). The CDR3 contains 15 residues. The CDR3 coding sequence is TGCAGTGCTAGTTGGCAGGCGGCCAAGGGGAGGCCCCAGTACTTC. This encodes CSASWQAAKGRPQYF.

The chain recombines TRBV7-8 with TRBJ2-6; a weak D match, TRBD2 (5 bases). Germline V gene data show CDR1 as SGHVS and CDR2 as FQNEAQ. Trimming pared 5 bases from V and 1 base from J, leaving 21 bases between. The CDR3 extends over 19 amino acids. DNA of the CDR3: TGTGCCAGCAGCGGCCTTCGCCGGGGTCAAAAATCTGGGGCCAACGTCCTGACTTTC. Translating it yields CASSGLRRGQKSGANVLTF.

V gene TRBV2 combines with J gene TRBJ1-6, with 11 positions matching TRBD1. Looked up from germline, CDR1 is SNHLY and CDR2 is FYNNEI. CDR3 size: 13 residues. After removal of 10 bases from V and 9 bases from J, the junction contained 5 bases not matched to a gene. This CDR3 reads CATRTGGGSPLHF. Written as DNA, the CDR3 is TGTGCCACCCGGACAGGGGGCGGTTCACCCCTCCACTTT.

The rearrangement uses TRBV6-5 and TRBJ2-1; TRBD2 agrees at 12 bases. The CDR3 sequence is 14 residues long. V lost 7 bases and J lost 11; bases outside the gene matches: 9. The germline gives CDR1 MNHEY, CDR2 SVGAGI. CDR3 amino acids: CASTRASGGAKQFF. CDR3 nucleotide sequence: TGTGCCAGCACCCGGGCTAGCGGGGGGGCCAAGCAGTTCTTC.

The rearrangement uses TRBV9 and TRBJ1-4, with 7 nucleotides matching TRBD1. The germline gives CDR1 SGDLS, CDR2 YYNGEE. V shed 4 bases, J shed 8 bases, and the junction held 8 bases outside the gene matches. The CDR3 consists of 14 residues. The CDR3 loop reads CASSPTGVGEKLFF. CDR3 in DNA: TGTGCCAGCAGCCCAACAGGGGTAGGGGAAAAACTGTTTTTT.

The sample holds a few counts of this clone. The rearrangement joins TRBV28 to TRBJ1-1, with 8 nucleotides matching TRBD1. J gave up 4 bases and V 4 bases, and 5 bases lay outside the gene matches. This CDR3 has 14 residues. Germline V gene data show CDR1 as MDHEN and CDR2 as SYDVKM. CDR3 DNA sequence: TGTGCCAGCAGTTCGACAGGGGACGGCACTGAAGCTTTCTTT. Its translation is CASSSTGDGTEAFF.

The chain couples TRBV19 to TRBJ2-1; a weak D match, TRBD2 (5 bases). V lost 4 bases to trimming and J lost 0 bases, with 13 bases between them. This CDR3 contains 16 residues. Germline V gene sequence: CDR1 LNHDA, CDR2 SQIVND (reference sequence). The chain's CDR3 is CASSSRTDDSYNEQFF. CDR3 DNA sequence: TGTGCCAGTAGTAGTCGGACTGACGACTCCTACAATGAGCAGTTCTTC.

The V and J genes are TRBV28 and TRBJ2-1; D gene unclear. The germline V gene encodes CDR1 MDHEN and CDR2 SYDVKM. V gave up 2 bases and J gave up 10 bases, with 9 bases separating them. The CDR3 loop spans 12 amino acids. CDR3 bases: TGTGCCAGCAGTTTACTAGTCGGGGAGCAGTTCTTC. The encoded protein is CASSLLVGEQFF.

V gene TRBV5-6 combines with J gene TRBJ1-6; perhaps TRBD1 as D (6 bases). The germline CDR1 and CDR2 sequences are SGHDT and YYEEEE. The CDR3 consists of 15 residues. V was trimmed by 5 bases and J by 5 bases, leaving 14 bases between them. CDR3: CASSETGRNNSPLHF. For the CDR3, the DNA is TGTGCCAGCAGTGAGACAGGCCGCAATAATTCACCCCTCCACTTT.

The gene calls are TRBV28 and TRBJ2-7; TRBD2 matches at 8 bases. Germline CDR1 reads MDHEN; CDR2 reads SYDVKM. J lost 6 bases, V lost 6 bases, and 13 bases had no gene match. CDR3 size: 15 residues. Here the CDR3 reads CASSPPGLVEGEQYF. CDR3 in DNA: TGTGCCAGCAGCCCCCCGGGACTAGTCGAAGGCGAGCAGTACTTC. Filled out from reference TRBV28 and TRBJ2-7, the complete variable domain reads DVKVTQSSRYLVKRTGEKVFLECVQDMDHENMFWYRQDPGLGLRLIYFSYDVKMKEKGDIPEGYSVSREKKERFSLILESASTNQTSMYLCASSPPGLVEGEQYFGPGTRLTVT.

The chain couples TRBV15 to TRBJ1-5; weak D call: TRBD1 (6 bases). From germline, CDR1 is LNHNV and CDR2 YYDKDF (reference sequence). The germline V and J ends were trimmed by 2 bases and 0 bases, with 14 bases remaining between them. This CDR3 has 17 residues. CDR3 sequence reads: CATSRPGQSYSNQPQHF. Here the CDR3 DNA reads TGTGCCACCAGCAGACCTGGACAGAGTTATAGCAATCAGCCCCAGCATTTT.

The rearrangement links TRBV19 to TRBJ2-5, with TRBD1 identical over 10 bases. Germline CDR1 reads LNHDA; CDR2 reads SQIVND (reference sequence). The CDR3 is made up of 15 amino acids. The V gene end was trimmed by 5 bases and the J gene end by 5 bases; junction bases not matched to a gene: 8. CDR3 sequence: CASSPVGQGTETQYF. CDR3 DNA: TGTGCCAGTAGTCCCGTGGGACAGGGGACCGAGACCCAGTACTTC. Full variable domain (rest looked up from reference TRBV19 and TRBJ2-5): DGGITQSPKYLFRKEGQNVTLSCEQNLNHDAMYWYRQDPGQGLRLIYYSQIVNDFQKGDIAEGYSVSREKKESFPLTVTSAQKNPTAFYLCASSPVGQGTETQYFGPGTRLLVL.